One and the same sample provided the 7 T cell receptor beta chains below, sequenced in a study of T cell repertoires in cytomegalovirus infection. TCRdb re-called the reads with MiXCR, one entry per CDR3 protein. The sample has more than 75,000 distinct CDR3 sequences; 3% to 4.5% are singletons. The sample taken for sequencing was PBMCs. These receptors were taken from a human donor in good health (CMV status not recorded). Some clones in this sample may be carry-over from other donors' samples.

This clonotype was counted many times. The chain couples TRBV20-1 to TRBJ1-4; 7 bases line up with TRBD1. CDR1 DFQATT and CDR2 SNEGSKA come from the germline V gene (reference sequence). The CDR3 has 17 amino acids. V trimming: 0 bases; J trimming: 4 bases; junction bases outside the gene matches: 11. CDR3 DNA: TGCAGTGCTAGAGATCGCGATTGGGACAGCATTAATGAAAAACTGTTTTTT. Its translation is CSARDRDWDSINEKLFF.

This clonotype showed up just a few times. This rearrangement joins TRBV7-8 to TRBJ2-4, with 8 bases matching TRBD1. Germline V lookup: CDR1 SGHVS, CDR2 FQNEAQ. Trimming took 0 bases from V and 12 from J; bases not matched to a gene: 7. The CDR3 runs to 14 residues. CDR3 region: CASSLAGTGRHQYF. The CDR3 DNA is TGTGCCAGCAGCTTAGCTGGGACAGGTCGGCATCAGTACTTC.

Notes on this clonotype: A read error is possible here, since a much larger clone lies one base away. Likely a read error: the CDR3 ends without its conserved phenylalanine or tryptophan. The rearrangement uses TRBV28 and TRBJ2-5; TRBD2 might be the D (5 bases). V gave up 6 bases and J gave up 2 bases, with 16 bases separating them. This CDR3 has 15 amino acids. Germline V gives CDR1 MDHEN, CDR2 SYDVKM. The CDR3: CASRAPGGPQETQYL. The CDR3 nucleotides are TGTGCCAGCAGGGCGCCTGGCGGGCCTCAAGAGACCCAGTACCTC.

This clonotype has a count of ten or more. The CDR3 here is CASSSDRGYGYTF. CDR3 nucleotide sequence: TGCGCCAGCAGCTCCGACAGGGGGTACGGCTACACCTTC. The chain uses TRBV5-1 and TRBJ1-2, with 9 nucleotides matching TRBD1. Germline loops: CDR1 SGHRS, CDR2 YFSETQ. V was pared by 3 bases and J by 8 bases, with 5 bases of the junction left unmatched. The CDR3 length is 13 residues. The full variable domain, rest sourced from reference TRBV5-1 and TRBJ1-2, is KAGVTQTPRYLIKTRGQQVTLSCSPISGHRSVSWYQQTPGQGLQFLFEYFSETQRNKGNFPGRFSGRQFSNSRSEMNVSTLELGDSALYLCASSSDRGYGYTFGSGTRLTVV.

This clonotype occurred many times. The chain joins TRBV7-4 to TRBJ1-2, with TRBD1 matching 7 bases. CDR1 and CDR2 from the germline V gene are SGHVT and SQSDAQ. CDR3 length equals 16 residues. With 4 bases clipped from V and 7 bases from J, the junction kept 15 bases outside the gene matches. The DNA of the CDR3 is TGTGCCAGCAGCTCAGGGGGGATTCAAAGCGCCAGTGGCTACACCTTC. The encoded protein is CASSSGGIQSASGYTF.

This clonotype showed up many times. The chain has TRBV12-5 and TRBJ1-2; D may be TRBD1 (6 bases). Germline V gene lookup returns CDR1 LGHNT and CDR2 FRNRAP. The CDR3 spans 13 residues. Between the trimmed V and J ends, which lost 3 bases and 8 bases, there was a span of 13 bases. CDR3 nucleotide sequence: TGTGCTAGTGGTTTATCAGGGGTAGCCGGCTACACCTTC. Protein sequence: CASGLSGVAGYTF.

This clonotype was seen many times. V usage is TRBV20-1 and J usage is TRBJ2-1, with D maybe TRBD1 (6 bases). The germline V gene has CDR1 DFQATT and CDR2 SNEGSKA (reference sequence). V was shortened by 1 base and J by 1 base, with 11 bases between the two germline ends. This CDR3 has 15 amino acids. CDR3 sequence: CSARAADSSYNEQFF. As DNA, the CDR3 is TGCAGTGCTAGAGCCGCGGACAGTTCCTACAATGAGCAGTTCTTC.